This T cell receptor beta chain is from a study of blood T cell repertoires in COVID-19. The wider study: Whether acute or convalescent, the COVID-19 samples came from the United States, Italy and Spain. T cells, B-cell-depleted T cells, or PBMCs provided the cDNA or gDNA that served as material.

Followed longitudinally, the Seattle patients had been enrolled during active infection. The authors' processing: Nucleated cell counts were estimated from reference gene primer amplification. Method: immunoSEQ multiplex PCR; TCRdb's copy keeps in-frame clones and lacks some. V and J calls and clone size are given by that table; D and trimming were obtained from the DNA. The sample has roughly 220,000 clones; more than 80% are singletons. This CDR3 region has 17 residues. The J segment lost 1 base and the V segment lost 1 base, leaving 8 bases of the junction unmatched. Germline CDR1 is MDHEN and CDR2 is SYDVKM.

Specimen: peripheral blood. The source of this sequence is a woman aged 80 or older with COVID-19, enrolled during active disease. The genes are TRBV28 and TRBJ1-2; 8 bases agree with TRBD1. The CDR3 spells CASSLYAGGAINYGYTF. CDR3 nucleotides: TGTGCCAGCAGTTTATATGCAGGGGGCGCAATTAACTATGGCTACACCTTC.